Sequencing of this TCR beta chain was carried out in a study of CD8+ T cells in alopecia areata. Study-wide points: In scalp and blood during tofacitinib, many expanded lesional clones persisted. In lesional scalp, particularly from alopecia totalis/universalis, clonality was higher than in normal scalp. In scalp samples, resident alphabeta T cells of normal skin are also sequenced.

RNA extraction was followed by reverse transcription into cDNA, which acted as the sequencing template. Clones were read by immunoSEQ multiplex PCR, and TCRdb kept only the in-frame ones, dropping some. The sample holds over 150,000 clones; less than 70% are singletons and the top ten take under 14%. Treatment here: oral pan-JAK inhibitor, 5-10 mg twice daily. T lymphocytes (CD4+ and CD8+) were sorted from PBMCs. The sample holds many counts of this clone. Its antigen remains unknown. Other DNA sequences in the same sample also yield this CDR3. The sequence was collected from a human donor with alopecia areata. Sample: CD8+ T cells sorted from blood, taken at week 24, from a patient treated with tofacitinib.

This chain's CDR3 is CASSLGDRETDTQYF. CDR3 sequence (DNA): TGCGCCAGCAGCTTGGGGGACAGGGAAACAGATACGCAGTATTTT. The chain employs TRBV5-1 and TRBJ2-3; TRBD1 aligns across 9 bases. V shed 0 bases and J 3 bases; nucleotides not matched to a gene: 2. The CDR3 spans 15 residues. Germline CDR1 and CDR2: SGHRS and YFSETQ. The complete variable domain, with remaining parts taken from reference TRBV5-1 and TRBJ2-3, reads KAGVTQTPRYLIKTRGQQVTLSCSPISGHRSVSWYQQTPGQGLQFLFEYFSETQRNKGNFPGRFSGRQFSNSRSEMNVSTLELGDSALYLCASSLGDRETDTQYFGPGTRLTVL.